This T cell receptor (beta chain) comes out of a study of neoadjuvant anti-PD-1 for oral cavity cancer listed by TCRdb under 2021. For the study in its entirety: Before curative-intent surgical resection, most patients were given three to four biweekly doses of nivolumab at 3 mg/kg. Patients who did not progress were given a fourth nivolumab dose at about day 43 and had definitive surgical resection on days 50-56. Responders were defined as patients with complete response, partial response or stable disease by RECIST 1.1; non-responders were defined as patients with progression. There were roughly 11 patients in the parent correlative cohort, and the response rate was less than 40%. General findings and caveats noted by the study authors: After neoadjuvant nivolumab, significantly higher T cell clonality (Gini index) was found within PBMCs in non-responders than in responders. TCR analyses included only three patients per response group, and the authors called for larger cohorts for validation. Higher pretreatment blood Treg/Th17 ratios correlated with both higher pretreatment blood TCRbeta clonality and lower post-treatment tumor TCRbeta clonality.

Details on this clone: Its antigen is not yet known. No base quality information exists; no much larger clone differs at one position.

Trimming removed 2 bases from V and 0 bases from J, leaving 10 bases between the germline ends. The CDR3, from cysteine to phenylalanine, totals 16 residues. The only DNA kept is the CDR3, 48 bases in frame from the first base. The germline V gene yields MNHNS for CDR1 and SASEGT for CDR2. The sample's time point label, in plain terms: after neoadjuvant nivolumab, at surgical resection. The patients had newly diagnosed stage II-IVA oral cavity squamous cell carcinoma and had not received any prior systemic or radiation treatment. Everyone in the cohort had locally advanced, HPV-negative oral cavity squamous cell carcinoma. No culture maintenance or expansion was done, as the peripheral blood mononuclear cells went straight to analysis. The samples were drawn from a longitudinal correlative study tied to a single-arm phase II trial testing neoadjuvant nivolumab in oral cavity squamous cell carcinoma. Genomic DNA-based TCRbeta sequencing was performed on subject-matched pre- and post-treatment PBMCs and tumors from three responders and three non-responders. Peripheral blood mononuclear cells were collected once before nivolumab treatment and again after treatment, at the time of surgery. Genomic DNA was isolated from PBMCs using the Maxwell RSC DNA from Cells kit.

For deep sequencing of PBMC libraries, mostly 480 ng of input genomic DNA was used, and six replicates were run per sample. TCRbeta libraries were prepared with the immunoSEQ hsTCRbeta kit according to the manufacturer's instructions. The finished libraries were brought together in one pool at approximately 3.1 nM, which was then read using an Illumina NovaSeq 6000 S4 flow cell. The original methods were these. The immunoSEQ Analyzer was used for raw data preprocessing and quality control. The analysis was limited to productive rearrangements, and each clonotype was defined by a unique CDR3 amino acid sequence. Repertoire clonality was estimated as the Gini-Simpson index, which was calculated using the R package tcR. Student's t test was used to compare Gini indices, while Pearson correlation assessed associations with tumor size change. What TCRdb holds here is the immuneACCESS table cut down to in-frame rearrangements. Part of the clones is not present; checked against another copy, under half of the missing clones reflect an unresolved V gene, and the others are unexplained. V and J calls and clone size follow that table, whereas D and trimming were derived from the DNA. This sample has 65,000 to 70,000 clones in its table, and about 90% of those were observed once. The ten largest clones capture around 2.7% of the sample.

The receptor chain draws on TRBV6-1 and TRBJ1-4, with no confidently assigned D gene. The specimen was PBMCs, collected after nivolumab (anti-PD-1) treatment. This receptor was obtained from a person aged 35-79 years with oral cavity squamous cell carcinoma. The DNA reads TGTGCCAGCAGTGAACGGGAAAAGTCAACTAATGAAAAACTGTTTTTT. Its protein product is CASSEREKSTNEKLFF.